These 4 T cell receptor beta chains were all obtained from the same sample, sequenced in a study of T cell responses to AZD1222 COVID-19 vaccine. The data were produced by immunoSEQ multiplex PCR, yet TCRdb's version contains in-frame clones alone and is incomplete. The sample records some 130,000 clones, approximately 92% being singletons. The source was peripheral blood, collected on day 0 of AZD1222 vaccination. The receptors originated from an adult in good health.

J is TRBJ2-2 and V is TRBV18; D perhaps matches TRBD2 (7 bases). Germline-derived CDR1 and CDR2 are KGHSH and LQKENI. The CDR3 totals 19 residues. Trimming pared 3 bases from V and 4 bases from J, leaving 24 bases between. CDR3 nucleotides: TGTGCCAGCTCACCCGGATTCGGACAGCGGGATAGAGTCACCGGGGAGCTGTTTTTT. Its translation is CASSPGFGQRDRVTGELFF.

This clone was seen a few times. CDR3 in DNA: TGTGCCAGCAGAAGGGACCCTTCAGGGGAGCTGTTTTTT. It is translated as CASRRDPSGELFF. The gene calls are TRBV6-5 and TRBJ2-2; D possibly matches TRBD1 or TRBD2 (5 bases each). The germline V gene encodes CDR1 MNHEY and CDR2 SVGAGI. V was pared by 6 bases and J by 8 bases, with 13 bases between. There are 13 residues in the CDR3.

V and J are TRBV10-3 and TRBJ1-2; D perhaps matches TRBD1 (5 bases). Germline CDR1 ENHRY, CDR2 SYGVKD. This CDR3 has 16 residues. V was shortened by 6 bases and J by 4 bases, with 21 bases between the two germline ends. The CDR3 sequence is CAISPDTGSNSYGYTF. For the CDR3, the DNA is TGTGCCATCAGCCCCGATACAGGCTCCAACAGCTATGGCTACACCTTC.

The chain joins TRBV6-5 to TRBJ1-1, with TRBD1 identical over 7 bases. Germline-derived CDR1 and CDR2 are MNHEY and SVGAGI. Trimming at V came to 2 bases and at J to 3 bases, leaving 3 bases not matched to a gene. The CDR3 spans 14 residues. The CDR3 loop reads CASSYTTGDTEAFF. The DNA for the CDR3 is TGTGCCAGCAGTTACACCACAGGGGACACTGAAGCTTTCTTT.